Given below is one T cell receptor beta chain in context. The antigen remains unidentified. The CDR3 covers 15 residues. Trimming removed 4 bases from V and 6 bases from J; junction bases left unmatched: 7. The germline V gene encodes CDR1 MNHEY and CDR2 SVGAGI. The data were taken from a study of cytomegalovirus exposure and HLA in healthy donors. Whole-study findings and limits: Compared with the roughly 700-donor mean, an Asian-associated ancestry cluster reportedly had fewer N-insertions, according to a later analysis. With DRB1 most and HLA-C fewest, TCR association rates differed between HLA loci in a later analysis. CMV serostatus alone was available as immune exposure information.

60 Vbeta and 13 Jbeta primers were used in PCR. Method: immunoSEQ multiplex PCR; TCRdb's copy keeps in-frame clones and lacks some. Here the sample spans 130,000 or so clones, around 80% being singletons. The chain couples TRBV6-5 to TRBJ2-3; the match to TRBD2 covers 10 bases. The clonotype originates from a female donor in good health and CMV-seropositive. The sample taken for sequencing was PBMCs. The CDR3 loop is CASSCPQTSGDTQYF. CDR3 bases: TGTGCCAGCAGTTGCCCCCAGACTAGCGGGGATACGCAGTATTTT.